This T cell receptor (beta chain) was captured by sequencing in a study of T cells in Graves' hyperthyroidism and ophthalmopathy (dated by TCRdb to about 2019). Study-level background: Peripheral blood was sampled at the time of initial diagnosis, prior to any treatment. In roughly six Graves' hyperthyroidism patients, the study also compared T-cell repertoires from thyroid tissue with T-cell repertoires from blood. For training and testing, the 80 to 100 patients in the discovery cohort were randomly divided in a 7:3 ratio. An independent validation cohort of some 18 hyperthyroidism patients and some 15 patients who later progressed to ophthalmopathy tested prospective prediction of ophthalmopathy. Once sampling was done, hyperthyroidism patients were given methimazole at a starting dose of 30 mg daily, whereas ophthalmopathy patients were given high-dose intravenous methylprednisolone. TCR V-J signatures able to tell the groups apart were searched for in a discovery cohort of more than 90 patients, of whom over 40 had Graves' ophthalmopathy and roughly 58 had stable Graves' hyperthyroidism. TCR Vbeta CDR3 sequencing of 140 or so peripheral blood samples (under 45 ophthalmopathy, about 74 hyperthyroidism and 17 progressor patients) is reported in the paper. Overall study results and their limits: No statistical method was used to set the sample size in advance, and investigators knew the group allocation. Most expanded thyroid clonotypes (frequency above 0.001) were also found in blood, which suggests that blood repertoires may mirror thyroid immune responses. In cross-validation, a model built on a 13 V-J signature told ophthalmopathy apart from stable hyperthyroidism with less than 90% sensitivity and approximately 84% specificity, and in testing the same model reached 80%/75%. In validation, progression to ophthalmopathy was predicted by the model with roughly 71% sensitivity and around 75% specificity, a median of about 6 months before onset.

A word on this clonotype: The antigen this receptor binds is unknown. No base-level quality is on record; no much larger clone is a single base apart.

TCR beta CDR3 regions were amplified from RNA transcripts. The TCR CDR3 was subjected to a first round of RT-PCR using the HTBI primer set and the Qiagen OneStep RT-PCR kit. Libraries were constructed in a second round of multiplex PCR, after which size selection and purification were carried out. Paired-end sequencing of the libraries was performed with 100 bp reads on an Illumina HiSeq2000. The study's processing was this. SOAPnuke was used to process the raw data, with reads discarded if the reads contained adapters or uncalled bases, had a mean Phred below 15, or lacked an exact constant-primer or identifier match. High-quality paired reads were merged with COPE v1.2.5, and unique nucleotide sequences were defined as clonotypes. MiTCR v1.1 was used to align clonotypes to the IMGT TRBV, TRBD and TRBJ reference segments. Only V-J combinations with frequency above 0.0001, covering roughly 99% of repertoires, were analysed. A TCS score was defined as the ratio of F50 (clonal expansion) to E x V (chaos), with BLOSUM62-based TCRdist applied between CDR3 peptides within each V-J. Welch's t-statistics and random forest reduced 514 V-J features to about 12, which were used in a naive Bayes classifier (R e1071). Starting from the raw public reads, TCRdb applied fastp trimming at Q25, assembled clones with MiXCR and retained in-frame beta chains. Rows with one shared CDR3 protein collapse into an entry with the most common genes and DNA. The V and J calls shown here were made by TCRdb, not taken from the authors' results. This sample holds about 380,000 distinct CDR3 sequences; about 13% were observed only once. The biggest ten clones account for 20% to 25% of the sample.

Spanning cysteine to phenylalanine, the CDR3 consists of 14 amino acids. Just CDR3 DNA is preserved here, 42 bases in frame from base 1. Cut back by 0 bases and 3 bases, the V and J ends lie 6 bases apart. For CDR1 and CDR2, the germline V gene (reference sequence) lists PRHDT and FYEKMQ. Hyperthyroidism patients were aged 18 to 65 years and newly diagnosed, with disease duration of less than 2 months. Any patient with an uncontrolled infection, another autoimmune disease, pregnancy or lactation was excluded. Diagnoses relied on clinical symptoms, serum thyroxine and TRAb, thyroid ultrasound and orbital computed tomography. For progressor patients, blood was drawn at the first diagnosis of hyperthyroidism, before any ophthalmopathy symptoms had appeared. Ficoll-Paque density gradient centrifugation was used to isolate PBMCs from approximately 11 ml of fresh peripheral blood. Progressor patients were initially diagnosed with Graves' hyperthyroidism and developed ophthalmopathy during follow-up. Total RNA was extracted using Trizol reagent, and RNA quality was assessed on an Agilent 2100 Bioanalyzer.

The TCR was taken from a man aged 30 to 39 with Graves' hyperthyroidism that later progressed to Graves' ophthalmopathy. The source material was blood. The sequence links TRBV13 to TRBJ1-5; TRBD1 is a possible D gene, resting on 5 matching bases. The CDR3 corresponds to CASSLGGPNQPQHF. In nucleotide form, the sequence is TGTGCCAGCAGCTTAGGGGGGCCCAATCAGCCCCAGCATTTT.